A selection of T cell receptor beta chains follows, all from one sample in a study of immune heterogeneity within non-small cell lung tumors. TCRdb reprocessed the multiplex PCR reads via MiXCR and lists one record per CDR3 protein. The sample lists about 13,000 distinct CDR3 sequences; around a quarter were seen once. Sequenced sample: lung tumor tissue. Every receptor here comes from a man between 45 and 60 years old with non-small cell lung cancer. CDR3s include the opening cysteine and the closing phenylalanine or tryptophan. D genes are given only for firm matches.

CDR3aa: CAISERTGGPNEQFF
j_gene: TRBJ2-1
d_gene: TRBD1
v_gene: TRBV10-3

CDR3aa: CASSSRRGEKLFF
j_gene: TRBJ1-4
d_gene: -
v_gene: TRBV27

CDR3aa: CASSLGTRSTDTQYF
j_gene: TRBJ2-3
d_gene: -
v_gene: TRBV5-4

CDR3aa: CASKDRGTSYGYTF
j_gene: TRBJ1-2
d_gene: TRBD1
v_gene: TRBV19

CDR3aa: CASSPQLAGGRETQYF
j_gene: TRBJ2-5
d_gene: TRBD2
v_gene: TRBV19

CDR3aa: CASSPQGAEQYF
j_gene: TRBJ2-7
d_gene: -
v_gene: TRBV4-2

CDR3aa: CSARDTAKNIQYF
j_gene: TRBJ2-4
d_gene: -
v_gene: TRBV20-1

CDR3aa: CASSLTSRIAGFDEQFF
j_gene: TRBJ2-1
d_gene: TRBD2
v_gene: TRBV7-3

CDR3aa: CASSDGGGYTF
j_gene: TRBJ1-2
d_gene: -
v_gene: TRBV27

CDR3aa: CASSQEYWQENYGYTF
j_gene: TRBJ1-2
d_gene: -
v_gene: TRBV4-1

CDR3aa: CASRPGQGSGYTF
j_gene: TRBJ1-2
d_gene: TRBD1
v_gene: TRBV6-1

CDR3aa: CASSLSARPAETQYF
j_gene: TRBJ2-5
d_gene: -
v_gene: TRBV5-8

CDR3aa: CSARNFPYMNPGELFF
j_gene: TRBJ2-2
d_gene: -
v_gene: TRBV20-1

CDR3aa: CATSWRGEAETQYF
j_gene: TRBJ2-5
d_gene: -
v_gene: TRBV24-1

CDR3aa: CASSLEGLRPTQEQYF
j_gene: TRBJ2-7
d_gene: -
v_gene: TRBV7-2

CDR3aa: CASSLALGDLGYTF
j_gene: TRBJ1-2
d_gene: -
v_gene: TRBV5-1

CDR3aa: CASRTRTESSTNEKLFF
j_gene: TRBJ1-4
d_gene: -
v_gene: TRBV6-1

CDR3aa: CASKNSTDTEYF
j_gene: TRBJ2-3
d_gene: -
v_gene: TRBV28

CDR3aa: CATSGGTGQSGGITDTQYF
j_gene: TRBJ2-3
d_gene: -
v_gene: TRBV15

CDR3aa: CSATGQGARFSYRNGYTF
j_gene: TRBJ1-2
d_gene: TRBD1
v_gene: TRBV20-1

CDR3aa: CASSPHRTGGTDTQYF
j_gene: TRBJ2-3
d_gene: TRBD1
v_gene: TRBV12-3/TRBV12-4

CDR3aa: CASSSRGREYF
j_gene: TRBJ2-7
d_gene: -
v_gene: TRBV6-1

CDR3aa: CASSQNQDPRGYTF
j_gene: TRBJ1-2
d_gene: -
v_gene: TRBV28

CDR3aa: CSAQTSHSYEQYF
j_gene: TRBJ2-7
d_gene: -
v_gene: TRBV20-1

CDR3aa: CATSGTGGSSTQPQRF
j_gene: TRBJ1-5
d_gene: TRBD1
v_gene: TRBV24-1

CDR3aa: CSAILSNTGELFF
j_gene: TRBJ2-2
d_gene: -
v_gene: TRBV20-1

CDR3aa: CASSEDITALTYEQYF
j_gene: TRBJ2-7
d_gene: -
v_gene: TRBV6-1

CDR3aa: CASSESGGRGNYGYTF
j_gene: TRBJ1-2
d_gene: -
v_gene: TRBV6-1

CDR3aa: CASSRDHQETQYF
j_gene: TRBJ2-5
d_gene: -
v_gene: TRBV10-1

CDR3aa: CASRHPGWRASDQGSQETQYF
j_gene: TRBJ2-5
d_gene: -
v_gene: TRBV5-1

CDR3aa: CASSGGLASTDTQYF
j_gene: TRBJ2-3
d_gene: TRBD2
v_gene: TRBV9

CDR3aa: CASSPGREHTEAFF
j_gene: TRBJ1-1
d_gene: -
v_gene: TRBV5-1

CDR3aa: CASSPGSGGYTF
j_gene: TRBJ1-2
d_gene: -
v_gene: TRBV27

CDR3aa: CSARDLNGGAEEQYF
j_gene: TRBJ2-7
d_gene: TRBD2
v_gene: TRBV20-1

CDR3aa: CASSPSLDATNEKLFF
j_gene: TRBJ1-4
d_gene: -
v_gene: TRBV9

CDR3aa: CAISDLGTGTYEQYF
j_gene: TRBJ2-7
d_gene: TRBD1
v_gene: TRBV10-3

CDR3aa: CASSGGGTSGGSYEQYF
j_gene: TRBJ2-7
d_gene: TRBD2
v_gene: TRBV7-9

CDR3aa: CASSLATTGTGTDTQYF
j_gene: TRBJ2-3
d_gene: TRBD1
v_gene: TRBV5-8

CDR3aa: CSVYGLTNTGELFF
j_gene: TRBJ2-2
d_gene: -
v_gene: TRBV29-1

CDR3aa: CDSSAGQVNTEAYF
j_gene: TRBJ1-1
d_gene: TRBD1
v_gene: TRBV6-1

CDR3aa: CSARQGALNTEAFF
j_gene: TRBJ1-1
d_gene: TRBD1
v_gene: TRBV20-1